These 24 T cell receptor beta chains came from one sample sequenced in a study of OX40 agonist ivuxolimab in advanced cancers. Repertoires were generated with immunoSEQ multiplex PCR, while TCRdb's copy carries only in-frame clones and drops some. The profile shows about 82,000 clones, approximately 86% of them singletons. The sequencing used CD4+ or CD8+ T cells sorted from blood, collected in a trial of the OX40 agonist ivuxolimab. The source is an adult with an advanced solid tumor such as melanoma, head and neck, liver or kidney cancer.

This chain connects TRBV19 to TRBJ2-1, with D possibly being TRBD2 (6 bases). V lost 7 bases and J lost 12, with 13 bases in between. The CDR3 is 11 amino acids. Looked up from germline, CDR1 is LNHDA and CDR2 is SQIVND (reference sequence). The CDR3 spells CASTSWGLQFF. The CDR3 nucleotides read TGTGCCAGTACATCTTGGGGACTGCAGTTCTTC.

The chain employs TRBV2 and TRBJ2-3, with TRBD2 identical over 11 bases. Trimming at V came to 2 bases and at J to 2 bases, leaving 9 bases not matched to a gene. The V gene's germline CDR1 is SNHLY and CDR2 FYNNEI. This CDR3 spans 18 amino acids. CDR3 nucleotide sequence: TGTGCCAGCAGTGAAATTCTAGCGGGGGGCTTGCCCACAGATACGCAGTATTTT. It encodes CASSEILAGGLPTDTQYF.

This clone has just one count. The rearrangement links TRBV13 to TRBJ2-5; 7 nucleotides match TRBD1. V dropped 5 bases and J dropped 6; count of bases not matched to a gene: 12. Germline V lookup: CDR1 PRHDT, CDR2 FYEKMQ (reference sequence). This CDR3 is built from 15 residues. The CDR3 sequence is CASSPTGDVWKTQYF. For the CDR3, the DNA is TGTGCCAGCAGCCCTACAGGGGACGTCTGGAAGACCCAGTACTTC. Combining the CDR3 with reference TRBV13 and TRBJ2-5 gives the whole variable domain AAGVIQSPRHLIKEKRETATLKCYPIPRHDTVYWYQQGPGQDPQFLISFYEKMQSDKGSIPDRFSAQQFSDYHSELNMSSLELGDSALYFCASSPTGDVWKTQYFGPGTRLLVL.

The rearrangement joins TRBV19 to TRBJ1-1; no definite D call. The germline gives CDR1 LNHDA, CDR2 SQIVND (reference sequence). V was cut by 3 bases and J by 2 bases, with 13 bases left in between. This CDR3 contains 15 residues. The CDR3 reads CASSMWIASNTEAFF. DNA of the CDR3: TGTGCCAGTAGTATGTGGATAGCTAGCAACACTGAAGCTTTCTTT. Using reference TRBV19 and TRBJ1-1 for the parts outside the CDR3, the full variable domain is DGGITQSPKYLFRKEGQNVTLSCEQNLNHDAMYWYRQDPGQGLRLIYYSQIVNDFQKGDIAEGYSVSREKKESFPLTVTSAQKNPTAFYLCASSMWIASNTEAFFGQGTRLTVV.

The V gene is TRBV6-5, the J gene TRBJ1-5; no definite D call. V lost 2 bases, J lost 3 bases, and 5 bases lay in between. Germline V gives CDR1 MNHEY, CDR2 SVGAGI. This CDR3 region has 13 residues. CDR3 DNA: TGTGCCAGCAGTTACCGTATCAATCAGCCCCAGCATTTT. It is translated as CASSYRINQPQHF.

This clone has only a few counts. The chain links TRBV2 to TRBJ2-7; D is possibly TRBD1 or TRBD2 (5 bases each). Trimming stripped 8 bases from V and 7 bases from J, with 18 bases between. Germline V gene data show CDR1 as SNHLY and CDR2 as FYNNEI. This CDR3 contains 13 residues. The CDR3 DNA reads TGTGCCAGCCAGACGGTGGGGGATTTAGAGCAGTACTTC. It codes for CASQTVGDLEQYF.

This CDR3 reads CASSPGQGRYYNEQFF. The CDR3 DNA reads as TGTGCCAGCAGTCCCGGACAGGGGAGGTACTACAATGAGCAGTTCTTC. The V call is TRBV5-8, the J call TRBJ2-1; 9 bases map to TRBD1. Trimming removed 5 bases from V and 3 bases from J; junction bases left unmatched: 9. The CDR3 is 16 amino acids. CDR1 is SGHTS and CDR2 is YDEGEE in the germline V gene.

This clone was seen once. V usage is TRBV7-2 and J usage is TRBJ2-6; the D gene is possibly TRBD1 (6 bases). Germline CDR1 and CDR2: SGHTA and FQGNSA. The CDR3 is made up of 14 amino acids. The CDR3: CAAGRGSGANVLTF. Here the CDR3 DNA reads TGTGCTGCAGGCAGGGGTTCTGGGGCCAACGTCCTGACTTTC. The entire variable domain, with the rest obtained from reference TRBV7-2 and TRBJ2-6, is as follows: GAGVSQSPSNKVTEKGKDVELRCDPISGHTALYWYRQSLGQGLEFLIYFQGNSAPDKSGLPSDRFSAERTGGSVSTLTIQRTQQEDSAVYLCAAGRGSGANVLTFGAGSRLTVL.

The chain has TRBV18 and TRBJ1-3, with a weak D call TRBD1 (5 bases). V gave up 3 bases and J gave up 2 bases, with 14 bases separating them. The CDR3 is 16 residues long. CDR1 and CDR2 (germline): KGHSH, LQKENI. This CDR3 reads CASSPSGTQAGNTIYF. As DNA, the CDR3 is TGTGCCAGCTCACCGTCCGGGACTCAGGCTGGAAACACCATATATTTT.

V gene TRBV19 combines with J gene TRBJ1-5; no clear D gene. This CDR3 has 14 amino acids. Per the germline V gene, CDR1 is LNHDA and CDR2 is SQIVND (reference sequence). Trimming stripped 0 bases from V and 0 bases from J, with 3 bases between. CDR3 protein: CASSIEVSNQPQHF. In nucleotides, the CDR3 is TGTGCCAGTAGTATAGAGGTTAGCAATCAGCCCCAGCATTTT.

The genes are TRBV25-1 and TRBJ2-1; no reliable D call. The CDR3 contains 12 residues. The V and J ends lost 8 bases and 2 bases respectively, with 7 bases between them. Germline V gene lookup returns CDR1 MGHDK and CDR2 SYGVNS. The CDR3 loop reads CASLGPYNEQFF. CDR3 in DNA: TGTGCCAGCCTCGGACCCTACAATGAGCAGTTCTTC.

V gene TRBV6-5 combines with J gene TRBJ2-2; no reliable D call. V lost 6 bases, J lost 1 base, and 9 bases lay in between. The CDR3 runs to 14 residues. The germline gives CDR1 MNHEY, CDR2 SVGAGI. CDR3: CASRANRNTGELFF. The CDR3 region has the DNA TGTGCCAGCAGAGCCAACAGGAACACCGGGGAGCTGTTTTTT.

The V and J genes are TRBV25-1 and TRBJ1-2; D is unresolved. Germline V gene sequence: CDR1 MGHDK, CDR2 SYGVNS. This CDR3 is built from 15 residues. Deletions cut 0 bases from V and 5 bases from J, with 13 bases between. The CDR3 sequence is CASSEYYVTPYGYTF. The CDR3 bases are TGTGCCAGCAGTGAATATTATGTGACTCCTTATGGCTACACCTTC.

J is TRBJ1-1 and V is TRBV6-6; D possibly corresponds to TRBD1 (6 bases). This CDR3 is built from 12 residues. Trimming shortened V by 10 bases and J by 6 bases, and 15 bases separated the two germline ends. Germline CDR1 MNHNY, CDR2 SVGAGI (reference sequence). The CDR3 is CATQTGISEAFF. In nucleotides, the CDR3 is TGTGCCACGCAAACAGGGATATCTGAAGCTTTCTTT.

This clone was detected only once. The rearrangement joins TRBV9 to TRBJ1-5; D is uncertain. The CDR3 loop spans 15 amino acids. V was cut by 0 bases and J by 0 bases, with 7 bases left in between. Germline V gene data show CDR1 as SGDLS and CDR2 as YYNGEE. CDR3 nucleotides: TGTGCCAGCAGCGTAGATGGAAATAGCAATCAGCCCCAGCATTTT. Protein: CASSVDGNSNQPQHF.

This chain's CDR3 is CASQQNNEQFF. CDR3 sequence (DNA): TGTGCCAGCCAACAAAACAATGAGCAGTTCTTC. The chain joins TRBV6-6 to TRBJ2-1; D not resolved. This CDR3 has 11 amino acids. The germline V gene encodes CDR1 MNHNY and CDR2 SVGAGI (reference sequence). The V gene lost 8 bases and the J gene lost 5 bases, with 7 bases spanning the gap.

The CDR3 sequence is CAWSVYGFEAFF. The CDR3 nucleotides are TGTGCCTGGAGTGTATATGGTTTTGAAGCTTTCTTT. The chain couples TRBV30 to TRBJ1-1; D is unclear. The V and J ends lost 0 bases and 7 bases respectively, with 9 bases between them. Germline loops: CDR1 GTSNPN, CDR2 SVGIG (reference sequence). The CDR3 extends over 12 amino acids.

This clone was observed a few times. The J gene is TRBJ2-2, the V gene TRBV29-1; D is tentatively TRBD1 or TRBD2 (5 bases each). The V gene's germline CDR1 is SQVTM and CDR2 ANQGSEA. The CDR3 spans 12 residues. V gave up 7 bases and J gave up 3 bases, with 9 bases separating them. Here the CDR3 reads CSARGDTGELFF. The CDR3 bases are TGCAGCGCCCGAGGGGACACCGGGGAGCTGTTTTTT.

The chain carries TRBV18 and TRBJ1-2, with TRBD1 identical over 7 bases. This CDR3 region has 13 residues. Per the germline V gene, CDR1 is KGHSH and CDR2 is LQKENI. Unmatched junction bases numbered 4, after V lost 5 bases and J lost 4 bases. Written as DNA, the CDR3 is TGTGCCAGCTCAGCACAGGGGATCTATGGCTACACCTTC. Its protein product is CASSAQGIYGYTF.

This clone was seen a few times. The rearrangement links TRBV9 to TRBJ2-7; 8 nucleotides match TRBD2. Trimming cost V 2 bases and J 3 bases; bases outside gene matches: 4. CDR3 length: 14 amino acids. Germline lookup yields CDR1 SGDLS and CDR2 YYNGEE. The CDR3 here is CASSVGTRSYEQYF. CDR3 bases: TGTGCCAGCAGCGTCGGGACTAGGAGCTACGAGCAGTACTTC.

This clone came up once. The gene calls are TRBV30 and TRBJ1-6; weak D call: TRBD1 (6 bases). Germline CDR1 reads GTSNPN; CDR2 reads SVGIG (reference sequence). There are 15 residues in the CDR3. Deletions cut 0 bases from V and 8 bases from J, with 14 bases between. The CDR3 is CAWSVGGGEDSPLHF. The CDR3 nucleotides are TGTGCCTGGAGTGTAGGAGGGGGAGAGGATTCACCCCTCCACTTT.

This rearrangement joins TRBV19 to TRBJ2-5; 9 nucleotides line up with TRBD1. The ends lost 5 bases at V and 5 bases at J; junction bases unmatched: 9. CDR1 and CDR2 from the germline V gene are LNHDA and SQIVND (reference sequence). The CDR3 extends over 15 amino acids. CDR3: CASSVSGTGKETQYF. In DNA, the CDR3 is TGTGCCAGTAGTGTCTCCGGGACAGGGAAGGAGACCCAGTACTTC. Full variable domain (missing parts from reference TRBV19 and TRBJ2-5): DGGITQSPKYLFRKEGQNVTLSCEQNLNHDAMYWYRQDPGQGLRLIYYSQIVNDFQKGDIAEGYSVSREKKESFPLTVTSAQKNPTAFYLCASSVSGTGKETQYFGPGTRLLVL.

This clone showed up just once. V is TRBV5-1 and J is TRBJ2-7; D perhaps matches TRBD1 (6 bases). V was trimmed by 4 bases and J by 0 bases, leaving 17 bases between them. The germline V gene encodes CDR1 SGHRS and CDR2 YFSETQ. The CDR3 spans 16 residues. CDR3 bases: TGCGCCAGCAGCCACTTGGGTGCGGACAGCTCCTACGAGCAGTACTTC. This encodes CASSHLGADSSYEQYF.

The genes are TRBV10-3 and TRBJ1-5, with 9 bases identical to TRBD1. The CDR3 is made up of 14 amino acids. V lost 5 bases to trimming and J lost 7 bases; unmatched junction nucleotides: 6. Germline CDR1 ENHRY, CDR2 SYGVKD. CDR3 nucleotides: TGTGCCATCAGTCAAACAGGGGGCGAGCAGCCCCAGCATTTT. Its protein product is CAISQTGGEQPQHF.